This TCR beta chain was observed in a study of somatic mutations in cytotoxic T cells in rheumatoid arthritis. Germline lookup yields CDR1 SGHAT and CDR2 FQNNGV. With 2 bases clipped from V and 4 bases from J, the junction kept 10 bases outside the gene matches. CDR3 length: 19 amino acids. Method: immunoSEQ multiplex PCR; TCRdb's copy keeps in-frame clones and lacks some. The data show 1,400 to 1,500 clones, approximately 86% seen once. The rearrangement uses TRBV11-2 and TRBJ2-1, with TRBD2 matching 14 bases. The material sequenced was CD8+ T cells sorted from blood. The receptor was isolated from a woman in her 70s with rheumatoid arthritis. CDR3 sequence (DNA): TGTGCCAGCAGCTTACTTACGCAGACTAGCGGGAGGGCGTACAATGAGCAGTTCTTC. This translates into CASSLLTQTSGRAYNEQFF.